These T cell receptor beta chains were read from a single sample in a study of cytomegalovirus exposure and HLA in healthy donors. Method: immunoSEQ multiplex PCR; TCRdb's copy keeps in-frame clones and lacks some. This table has some 89,000 clones, 60% to 80% appearing once. Sequenced material: PBMCs. These receptor sequences come from a man in his sixties in good health and CMV-seronegative. CDR3s include the opening cysteine and the closing phenylalanine or tryptophan.

v_call | cdr3_aa
TRBV2 | CASSRDRENEQFF
TRBV7-2 | CASSLQGNSNQPQHF
TRBV6-1 | CASSDRGGSYEQYF
TRBV6-6 | CASRSGTDSYEQYF
TRBV5-1 | CASSLDGGRAYEQYF
TRBV27 | CASSLTGRTSLLEQYF
TRBV10-3 | CAISEFGQGAYEQYF
TRBV7-8 | CASNPIRSSGGDTGELFF
TRBV2 | CASSIETGNTIYF
TRBV5-1 | CASSLGGTSVSYEQYF
TRBV2 | CASWGTGNEQYF
TRBV28 | CASGAGDGETQYF
TRBV7-9 | CASSLSRNTGELFF
TRBV27 | CASSSGQGLAGGRDEQFF
TRBV7-2 | CASSWDRGFYNEQFF
TRBV27 | CASWDSTGELFF
TRBV2 | CASSEHWTGPYF
TRBV7-7 | CASSLRAGSSYNEQFF
TRBV2 | CASSEARGGNQPQHF
TRBV7-8 | CASSRKVGSQETQYF
TRBV5-1 | CASSTAEETQYF